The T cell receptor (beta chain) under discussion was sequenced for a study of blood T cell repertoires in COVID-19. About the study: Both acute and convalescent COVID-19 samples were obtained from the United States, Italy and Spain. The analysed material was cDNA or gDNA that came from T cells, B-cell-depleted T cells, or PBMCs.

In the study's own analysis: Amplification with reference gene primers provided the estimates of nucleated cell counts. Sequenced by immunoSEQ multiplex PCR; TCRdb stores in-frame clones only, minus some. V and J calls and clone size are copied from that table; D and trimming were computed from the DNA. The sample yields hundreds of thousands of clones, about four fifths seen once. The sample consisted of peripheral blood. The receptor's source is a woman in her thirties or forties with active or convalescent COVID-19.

The chain's CDR3 is CASSVVHFNQPQHF. In DNA, the CDR3 is TGTGCCAGCAGCGTGGTACATTTCAATCAGCCCCAGCATTTT. This rearrangement joins TRBV6-5 to TRBJ1-5; D unclear. V was shortened by 6 bases and J by 3 bases, with 12 bases between the two germline ends. The V gene's germline CDR1 is MNHEY and CDR2 SVGAGI. The CDR3 loop spans 14 amino acids.